The 32 T cell receptor beta chains below all came from one sample that was sequenced in a study of T-cell memory formation after mild COVID-19. TCRdb called the 5' RACE reads again in MiXCR, with one record for every CDR3 protein. The profile covers some 120,000 distinct CDR3 sequences, with roughly 15% appearing a single time and more than 11% taken by the ten largest. The sample was PBMCs or a T cell subset sorted from them (not recorded which). The source of these receptors is an adult woman who had mild COVID-19 (a few samples of this study predate the infection). Cell type and time point are not known.

This clonotype came up a few times. The chain has TRBV5-5 and TRBJ2-7; tentative D call: TRBD1 (5 bases). Germline-derived CDR1 and CDR2 are SGHKS and YYEKEE (reference sequence). CDR3 size: 12 residues. The ends were cut back, 0 bases at V and 11 bases at J, with 12 bases in the middle. The CDR3, as DNA: TGTGCCAGCAGCTTGGAGTCGGACACGGAGTACTTC. Residues: CASSLESDTEYF.

The genes are TRBV20-1 and TRBJ2-4; D unresolved. The CDR3 is made up of 14 amino acids. Germline CDR1 and CDR2: DFQATT and SNEGSKA (reference sequence). Trimming cost V 6 bases and J 0 bases, with 12 bases left between them. CDR3 DNA: TGCAGTGCCCCCGGATCTTTAGCCAAAAACATTCAGTACTTC. This sequence encodes CSAPGSLAKNIQYF.

The table lists this clonotype with a few counts. One end of the junction does not line up with germline, which may come from a read error. The chain employs TRBV7-7 and TRBJ2-1, with 9 bases matching TRBD2. CDR3 size: 16 residues. Germline CDR1 is SSHAT and CDR2 is FNYEAQ (reference sequence). DNA for the CDR3: TGTGCTAGCAGCTCTGGGCGGACTAGCGATGGAAATGAGCAGTTCTTC. Residues: CASSSGRTSDGNEQFF.

The chain links TRBV18 to TRBJ2-3, with TRBD1 matching 10 bases. The V gene end was trimmed by 3 bases and the J gene end by 4 bases; junction bases not matched to a gene: 10. Germline lookup yields CDR1 KGHSH and CDR2 LQKENI. The CDR3 totals 17 residues. The CDR3 sequence is CASSPRDRGRRADTQYF. For the CDR3, the DNA is TGTGCCAGCTCACCGCGTGACAGGGGGCGCCGGGCAGATACGCAGTATTTT.

The chain links TRBV7-8 to TRBJ2-7; TRBD2 matches at 10 bases. The junction had 12 bases not matched to a gene; V was cut back by 7 bases and J by 6 bases. CDR3 length equals 15 residues. Germline CDR1 and CDR2: SGHVS and FQNEAQ. CDR3 nucleotide sequence: TGTGCCAGCACCCCCCCGAAGCGGGAGGGTAGCGAGCAGTACTTC. Protein product: CASTPPKREGSEQYF.

In its sample, this clonotype was seen a few times. This chain's CDR3 is CSVSGTQGGTDTQYF. The CDR3, as DNA: TGCAGCGTTTCCGGGACACAGGGGGGGACAGATACGCAGTATTTT. The V call is TRBV29-1, the J call TRBJ2-3, with D tentatively TRBD1 (8 bases). Per the germline V gene, CDR1 is SQVTM and CDR2 is ANQGSEA. V was trimmed by 5 bases and J by 3 bases, leaving 18 bases between them. This CDR3 spans 15 amino acids.

Only a few counts were recorded for this clonotype. The J gene is TRBJ2-3, the V gene TRBV4-3; the match to TRBD2 covers 8 bases. J was trimmed by 6 bases and V by 2 bases; bases with no gene match: 10. Germline V lookup: CDR1 LGHNA, CDR2 YSLEER. The CDR3 covers 16 residues. CDR3 sequence reads: CASSQQPGLGLDTQYF. CDR3 coding DNA: TGCGCCAGCAGCCAACAACCGGGACTAGGTTTGGATACGCAGTATTTT.

This CDR3 reads CASSLVAGESAEAFF. For the CDR3, the DNA is TGCGCCAGCAGCTTGGTGGCTGGAGAGTCCGCTGAAGCTTTCTTT. V is TRBV5-1 and J is TRBJ1-1; D not resolved. CDR3 length equals 15 residues. Trimming took off 0 bases at V and 6 bases at J, with 15 bases between the two ends. Germline V gene sequence: CDR1 SGHRS, CDR2 YFSETQ.

This clonotype was counted once. The chain is built from TRBV7-2 and TRBJ2-2; no clear D gene. Germline CDR1 and CDR2: SGHTA and FQGNSA. V was shortened by 1 base and J by 6 bases, with 6 bases between the two germline ends. The CDR3 sequence is 13 residues long. This CDR3 is CASSLGVPGELFF. The DNA of the CDR3 is TGTGCCAGCAGCTTAGGGGTACCCGGGGAGCTGTTTTTT.

Only a few counts were recorded for this clonotype. V usage is TRBV12-3 or TRBV12-4 and J usage is TRBJ2-1; D is perhaps TRBD2 (7 bases). This CDR3 contains 17 residues. Trimming shortened V by 7 bases and J by 7 bases, and 26 bases separated the two germline ends. In DNA form, the CDR3 reads TGTGCCAGCACCAGCACCGTAGCTGGGGGGGCCGGGAATGAGCAGTTCTTC. This codes for CASTSTVAGGAGNEQFF.

The V gene is TRBV7-2, the J gene TRBJ1-4, with 7 positions matching TRBD1. CDR3 length: 15 amino acids. Germline V gene sequence: CDR1 SGHTA, CDR2 FQGNSA. The V and J ends lost 4 bases and 3 bases, in that order; junction bases with no gene match: 5. The CDR3 sequence: CASSSGTVANEKLFF. As DNA, the CDR3 is TGTGCCAGCAGCTCGGGGACAGTAGCTAATGAAAAACTGTTTTTT.

This clonotype was seen a handful of times. The chain uses TRBV12-3 or TRBV12-4 and TRBJ1-4; D is uncertain. This CDR3 comprises 15 residues. V dropped 3 bases and J dropped 7 bases, with 15 bases sitting between them. CDR3: CASSFVLAGLEKLFF. CDR3 in DNA: TGTGCCAGCAGTTTTGTCCTGGCAGGTCTTGAAAAACTGTTTTTT.

The V and J genes are TRBV5-5 and TRBJ2-1, with 8 bases identical to TRBD1. The CDR3 extends over 15 amino acids. CDR1 SGHKS and CDR2 YYEKEE come from the germline V gene (reference sequence). Trimming at V came to 2 bases and at J to 4 bases, leaving 5 bases not matched to a gene. In DNA, the CDR3 is TGTGCCAGCAGCTTCGGAGGGACAGGATACAATGAGCAGTTCTTC. Its translation is CASSFGGTGYNEQFF.

This chain joins TRBV5-1 and TRBJ1-5, with TRBD1 matching 8 bases. Germline-derived CDR1 and CDR2 are SGHRS and YFSETQ. The CDR3 sequence is 18 residues long. V gave up 4 bases and J gave up 2 bases; unmatched junction bases: 14. The CDR3 bases are TGCGCCAGCAGCCCGGGGGTTGGGGCAGGGGGCCGCAATCAGCCCCAGCATTTT. Amino acid sequence: CASSPGVGAGGRNQPQHF.

This chain connects TRBV12-3 or TRBV12-4 to TRBJ2-7; D tentatively fits TRBD1 or TRBD2 (6 bases each). Trimming took 3 bases from V and 7 from J, leaving 10 bases between them. CDR3 length: 12 amino acids. DNA for the CDR3: TGTGCCAGCAGTTTTGGGGGGCATGAGCAGTACTTC. Protein sequence: CASSFGGHEQYF.

This clonotype was observed a few times. The chain is built from TRBV2 and TRBJ2-7; D is possibly TRBD1 (7 bases). Trimming left V 9 bases short and J 6 bases short, with 12 bases between. The length of the CDR3 is 11 residues. The germline V gene encodes CDR1 SNHLY and CDR2 FYNNEI. The CDR3 DNA sequence: TGTGCCAGTAACAGGGGACTCGAGCAGTACTTC. Protein product: CASNRGLEQYF.

Many counts were recorded for this clonotype. The gene calls are TRBV7-3 and TRBJ2-2; D gene ambiguous. The germline V and J ends were trimmed by 4 bases and 4 bases, with 13 bases remaining between them. CDR3 length: 15 residues. Germline V gives CDR1 SGHTA, CDR2 FQGTGA. The CDR3 reads CASSSGTSSTGELFF. The CDR3 coding sequence is TGTGCCAGCAGCTCCGGAACCTCTTCCACCGGGGAGCTGTTTTTT. Variable domain in full (rest from reference TRBV7-3 and TRBJ2-2): GAGVSQTPSNKVTEKGKYVELRCDPISGHTALYWYRQSLGQGPEFLIYFQGTGAADDSGLPNDRFFAVRPEGSVSTLKIQRTERGDSAVYLCASSSGTSSTGELFFGEGSRLTVL.

This clonotype has a handful of counts. The J gene is TRBJ2-3, the V gene TRBV6-5, with D maybe TRBD1 (5 bases). This CDR3 has 16 residues. In germline, CDR1 is MNHEY, CDR2 SVGAGI. The V and J ends lost 5 bases and 5 bases respectively, with 20 bases between them. The CDR3: CASSQTGFPRVDTQYF. The CDR3 bases are TGTGCCAGCAGTCAAACAGGCTTTCCTCGGGTAGATACGCAGTATTTT.

This chain links TRBV4-3 with TRBJ2-1; perhaps D is TRBD1 or TRBD2 (6 bases each). The CDR3 runs 19 residues. V gave up 0 bases and J gave up 0 bases, with 18 bases separating them. Germline CDR1 and CDR2: LGHNA and YSLEER. In nucleotides, the CDR3 is TGCGCCAGCAGCCAAGATTTCGCCGAAGGGGGGCCCTCCTACAATGAGCAGTTCTTC. Translated, it gives CASSQDFAEGGPSYNEQFF.

The chain employs TRBV28 and TRBJ1-5, with D perhaps TRBD1 (5 bases). The germline V and J ends were trimmed by 3 bases and 7 bases, with 10 bases remaining between them. The CDR3 loop spans 13 amino acids. CDR1 and CDR2 from the germline V gene are MDHEN and SYDVKM. The CDR3 is CASSLFGGQPQHF. The CDR3 DNA sequence: TGTGCCAGCAGTTTGTTCGGGGGACAGCCCCAGCATTTT.

The chain combines TRBV5-1 with TRBJ2-7; no clear D gene. The CDR3 has 14 amino acids. The germline V and J ends were trimmed by 1 base and 3 bases, with 11 bases remaining between them. Germline lookup yields CDR1 SGHRS and CDR2 YFSETQ. The CDR3 DNA sequence: TGCGCCAGCAGCTTGAGGCAGGCGAACTACGAGCAGTACTTC. This translates into CASSLRQANYEQYF.

CDR3 loop: CSVPAIPSGGNTGELFF. For the CDR3, the DNA is TGCAGCGTTCCCGCAATCCCTAGCGGGGGGAACACCGGGGAGCTGTTTTTT. The V call is TRBV29-1, the J call TRBJ2-2; 10 positions agree with TRBD2. The CDR3 spans 17 residues. Germline V gene data show CDR1 as SQVTM and CDR2 as ANQGSEA. V trimming: 5 bases; J trimming: 1 base; junction bases outside the gene matches: 10.

This chain joins TRBV7-9 and TRBJ2-2; 8 bases map to TRBD1. CDR1 is SEHNR, CDR2 FQNEAQ, per germline (reference sequence). This CDR3 spans 16 amino acids. The V and J ends lost 5 bases and 6 bases, in that order; junction bases with no gene match: 11. The CDR3, as DNA: TGTGCCAGCAGCCCGACTGACAGGGGAAAGGCCGGGGAGCTGTTTTTT. It specifies CASSPTDRGKAGELFF.

This clonotype was found a few times. V usage is TRBV4-3 and J usage is TRBJ1-3, with D unclear. Trimming removed 0 bases at V and 4 bases at J, with 7 bases between. Looked up from germline, CDR1 is LGHNA and CDR2 is YSLEER. The CDR3 extends over 14 amino acids. The CDR3 DNA follows: TGCGCCAGCAGCCAAGATACACCCGGAAACACCATATATTTT. This gives the protein CASSQDTPGNTIYF.

V usage is TRBV18 and J usage is TRBJ1-2; D unresolved. From germline, CDR1 is KGHSH and CDR2 LQKENI. CDR3 length: 14 residues. The V and J ends lost 4 bases and 3 bases respectively, with 12 bases between them. CDR3 loop: CASSHPGSYYGYTF. The CDR3 region has the DNA TGTGCCAGCTCACACCCGGGCAGCTACTATGGCTACACCTTC.

The gene calls are TRBV29-1 and TRBJ2-4; the match to TRBD1 covers 8 bases. Trimming at V came to 4 bases and at J to 7 bases, leaving 9 bases not matched to a gene. Germline-derived CDR1 and CDR2 are SQVTM and ANQGSEA. CDR3 size: 14 residues. This chain's CDR3 is CSVGQGAKTNIQYF. The CDR3, as DNA: TGCAGCGTTGGGCAGGGGGCGAAGACCAACATTCAGTACTTC.

J is TRBJ2-7 and V is TRBV7-9; possibly TRBD2 for D (6 bases). V shed 1 base and J shed 2 bases, with 18 bases lying between them. Germline loops: CDR1 SEHNR, CDR2 FQNEAQ (reference sequence). The CDR3 consists of 17 residues. The CDR3 loop is CASSLVDYSGTPYEQYF. The CDR3 DNA reads as TGTGCCAGCAGCTTAGTCGATTATAGCGGAACCCCCTACGAGCAGTACTTC.

This clonotype has more than one count but fewer than ten. V gene TRBV20-1 combines with J gene TRBJ2-7; tentatively, D is TRBD1 or TRBD2 (5 bases each). Trimming cost V 1 base and J 2 bases, with 15 bases left between them. CDR1 and CDR2 (germline): DFQATT, SNEGSKA (reference sequence). This CDR3 region has 15 residues. Here the CDR3 DNA reads TGCAGTGCTAGAGTTCTCCGGGACGGGACCTACGAGCAGTACTTC. It encodes CSARVLRDGTYEQYF.

This clonotype was detected ten times or more. The V call is TRBV5-1, the J call TRBJ2-7, with a tentative D call TRBD2 (6 bases). The ends were cut back, 0 bases at V and 1 base at J, with 8 bases in the middle. The germline CDR1 and CDR2 sequences are SGHRS and YFSETQ. CDR3 length: 14 residues. CDR3 sequence (DNA): TGCGCCAGCAGCTTGGGTAGCGGTTCCTACGAGCAGTACTTC. This gives the protein CASSLGSGSYEQYF.

This clonotype has only one observation. The chain links TRBV19 to TRBJ1-2; 9 bases fit TRBD1. V lost 4 bases to trimming and J lost 4 bases; unmatched junction nucleotides: 13. CDR3 length equals 17 residues. CDR1 is LNHDA and CDR2 is SQIVND in the germline V gene (reference sequence). CDR3 sequence: CASSNIGPRGQGYGYTF. The CDR3 DNA reads TGTGCCAGTAGTAATATTGGACCCCGGGGACAGGGCTATGGCTACACCTTC.

This clonotype was observed a few times. The gene calls are TRBV7-2 and TRBJ2-7; D ambiguous. Trimming took off 4 bases at V and 2 bases at J, with 9 bases between the two ends. Germline CDR1 SGHTA, CDR2 FQGNSA. The CDR3 spans 13 residues. The CDR3 bases are TGTGCCAGCAGCTCTAGGGTGCCCTACGAGCAGTACTTC. This translates into CASSSRVPYEQYF.

The rearrangement uses TRBV20-1 and TRBJ1-6; D call uncertain. V was clipped by 0 bases and J by 13 bases, with 13 bases between them. This CDR3 has 13 residues. From germline, CDR1 is DFQATT and CDR2 SNEGSKA (reference sequence). The CDR3 region is CSARERTDAPLHF. CDR3 in DNA: TGCAGTGCTAGAGAGAGGACCGACGCCCCCCTCCACTTT.